One T cell receptor (beta chain) is described in this entry. The same CDR3 also results from other DNA sequences found in this sample. In the naive CD8 group, cells lacked CD45RO and were positively selected for CCR7, so terminally differentiated effector memory CD45RA+ cells were left out. The length of the CDR3 is 13 residues. V lost 0 bases, J lost 5 bases, and 7 bases lay in between. Per germline, CDR1 MGHRA and CDR2 YSYEKL. Produced via immunoSEQ multiplex PCR; TCRdb's table is partial and in-frame only. This sample yields about 580,000 clones, of which 98% are seen a single time; more than 0.3% belongs to the top ten. This sample stems from a study of shared clonotypes between healthy human individuals.

The clonotype originates from a man under 40 in good health. V usage is TRBV4-1 and J usage is TRBJ1-1; D not certain. The sample was naive CD8+ T cells sorted from blood. CDR3 sequence (DNA): TGCGCCAGCAGCCAAGAACGCGGTACTGAAGCTTTCTTT. Translating it yields CASSQERGTEAFF.